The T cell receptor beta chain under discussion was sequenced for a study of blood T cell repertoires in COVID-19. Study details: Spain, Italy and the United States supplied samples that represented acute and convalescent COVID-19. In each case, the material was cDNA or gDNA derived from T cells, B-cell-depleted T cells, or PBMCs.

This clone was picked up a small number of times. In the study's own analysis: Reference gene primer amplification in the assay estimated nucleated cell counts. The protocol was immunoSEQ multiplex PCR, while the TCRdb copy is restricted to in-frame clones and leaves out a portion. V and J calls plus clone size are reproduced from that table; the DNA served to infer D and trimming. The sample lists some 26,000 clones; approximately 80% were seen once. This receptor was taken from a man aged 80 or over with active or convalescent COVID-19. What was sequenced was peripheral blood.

In DNA form, the CDR3 reads TGTGCCAGCAGTGAATCTGTGGGGCTCTTAGGCAGGAAAATAGACGAGCAGTACTTC. It translates to CASSESVGLLGRKIDEQYF. The chain combines TRBV6-1 with TRBJ2-7; tentative D call: TRBD1 (5 bases). CDR1 is MNHNS, CDR2 SASEGT, per germline. The CDR3 runs to 19 residues. Deletions cut 2 bases from V and 5 bases from J, with 28 bases between.